The 10 T cell receptor beta chains below all came from one sample that was sequenced in a study of OX40 agonist ivuxolimab in advanced cancers. Using immunoSEQ multiplex PCR, the repertoire was profiled, and TCRdb retains in-frame clones only, with some absent. The sample has tens of thousands of clones; more than 80% are singletons. The starting material was CD4+ or CD8+ T cells sorted from blood, obtained in a trial of the OX40 agonist ivuxolimab. These receptors were taken from an adult with an advanced solid tumor such as melanoma, head and neck, liver or kidney cancer.

This rearrangement joins TRBV7-3 to TRBJ2-6, with D perhaps assigned TRBD1 or TRBD2 (5 bases each). CDR1 is SGHTA and CDR2 is FQGTGA in the germline V gene. The CDR3 is made up of 15 amino acids. Trimming cost V 2 bases and J 4 bases, with 9 bases left between them. The CDR3 DNA is TGTGCCAGCAGCTTACGAGGGGTCGGGGCCAACGTCCTGACTTTC. It yields the protein CASSLRGVGANVLTF.

The J gene is TRBJ1-5, the V gene TRBV28; 11 positions match TRBD1. Germline CDR1 MDHEN, CDR2 SYDVKM. CDR3 size: 20 residues. V lost 3 bases to trimming and J lost 4 bases; unmatched junction nucleotides: 17. CDR3 in amino acids: CASSFPFRAGQGEENQPQHF. In DNA, the CDR3 is TGTGCCAGCAGTTTTCCGTTCCGCGCGGGACAGGGGGAGGAGAATCAGCCCCAGCATTTT. The variable domain in full, completed from reference TRBV28 and TRBJ1-5, reads DVKVTQSSRYLVKRTGEKVFLECVQDMDHENMFWYRQDPGLGLRLIYFSYDVKMKEKGDIPEGYSVSREKKERFSLILESASTNQTSMYLCASSFPFRAGQGEENQPQHFGDGTRLSIL.

The CDR3 region has the DNA TGTGCCAGCAGCGTCAGCGTGGGGGATACTAATGAAAAACTGTTTTTT. This codes for CASSVSVGDTNEKLFF. The chain links TRBV9 to TRBJ1-4; possible D gene TRBD1, 5 bases. Germline V gives CDR1 SGDLS, CDR2 YYNGEE. The V and J ends lost 2 bases and 2 bases respectively, with 13 bases between them. This CDR3 is built from 16 residues.

This sequence joins TRBV9 and TRBJ1-3, with TRBD1 identical over 7 bases. Germline V gene lookup returns CDR1 SGDLS and CDR2 YYNGEE. The CDR3 runs 14 residues. The junction had 2 bases not matched to a gene; V was cut back by 3 bases and J by 2 bases. CDR3 in DNA: TGTGCCAGCAGCGACGGGACAGCTGGAAACACCATATATTTT. This encodes CASSDGTAGNTIYF.

This clone appeared once. The gene calls are TRBV14 and TRBJ2-3; D tentatively reads TRBD1 or TRBD2 (5 bases each). Trimming cost V 2 bases and J 1 base, with 10 bases left between them. The CDR3 length is 15 residues. The germline V gene has CDR1 SGHDN and CDR2 FVKESK. DNA of the CDR3: TGTGCCAGCAGCCAATTCGGGACGCGCACAGATACGCAGTATTTT. As protein: CASSQFGTRTDTQYF.

The chain uses TRBV6-4 and TRBJ2-7, with a possible D match to TRBD2 (5 bases). The germline V gene has CDR1 MRHNA and CDR2 SNTAGT. Trimming took 10 bases from V and 4 from J, leaving 14 bases between them. This CDR3 region has 12 residues. In DNA form, the CDR3 reads TGTGCCAACCAACTAGGGAGATACGAGCAGTACTTC. This codes for CANQLGRYEQYF.

The chain uses TRBV4-2 and TRBJ2-1; maybe TRBD1 (5 bases). Trimming stripped 0 bases from V and 5 bases from J, with 11 bases between. Germline V lookup: CDR1 LGHNA, CDR2 YNFKEQ. CDR3 length: 15 amino acids. The CDR3 reads CASSQETIQDNEQFF. CDR3 sequence (DNA): TGTGCCAGCAGCCAAGAAACTATACAGGACAATGAGCAGTTCTTC.

The V and J genes are TRBV28 and TRBJ2-1; TRBD2 matches 11 bases. CDR1 and CDR2 (germline): MDHEN, SYDVKM. V trimming: 7 bases; J trimming: 8 bases; junction bases outside the gene matches: 13. This CDR3 spans 16 amino acids. CDR3 bases: TGTGCCAGCACTTCTATCTTAGCGGGAGGGCCGTATGAGCAGTTCTTC. This gives the protein CASTSILAGGPYEQFF. The whole variable domain, remainder taken from reference TRBV28 and TRBJ2-1, is DVKVTQSSRYLVKRTGEKVFLECVQDMDHENMFWYRQDPGLGLRLIYFSYDVKMKEKGDIPEGYSVSREKKERFSLILESASTNQTSMYLCASTSILAGGPYEQFFGPGTRLTVL.

This chain connects TRBV21-1 to TRBJ1-1. TRBV21-1 is flagged as a pseudogene. The CDR3 sequence is 12 residues long. DNA of the CDR3: TGTGCCAGCGAGGCTGGGAACACTGAAGCTTTCTTT. It codes for CASEAGNTEAFF.

The chain combines TRBV18 with TRBJ2-2; 7 nucleotides match TRBD2. CDR3 length: 15 residues. Germline V gives CDR1 KGHSH, CDR2 LQKENI. The V segment lost 1 base and the J segment 4 bases; nucleotides outside the gene matches: 3. CDR3 in DNA: TGTGCCAGCTCACCACGATGGGAGGGCACCGGGGAGCTGTTTTTT. It encodes CASSPRWEGTGELFF.